This T cell receptor beta chain was sequenced during a study of blood T cell repertoires in COVID-19. Study summary: Sources were T cells, B-cell-depleted T cells, or PBMCs; the material itself was cDNA or gDNA.

Measured with immunoSEQ multiplex PCR; TCRdb has only the in-frame clones, and not every one. The sample shows 210,000 or so clones, approximately 80% of them seen only once. V shed 0 bases, J shed 5 bases, and the junction held 6 bases outside the gene matches. Germline CDR1 SGHRS, CDR2 YFSETQ. CDR3 length equals 15 residues. This TCR was sampled from a woman aged 80 or older with COVID-19, enrolled during active disease. This sequence joins TRBV5-1 and TRBJ2-5, with 8 bases that match TRBD1. Sequences were obtained from peripheral blood. Here the CDR3 DNA reads TGCGCCAGCAGCTTGGGGACAGGGTCACAGGAGACCCAGTACTTC. Protein sequence: CASSLGTGSQETQYF.